The entry below gives a single TCR beta chain sequence along with its context. The data stem from a study of blood T cell repertoires in COVID-19. For the study at large: Acute-phase and convalescent COVID-19 samples originated in the United States, Italy and Spain.

After removal of 1 base from V and 5 bases from J, the junction contained 6 bases not matched to a gene. CDR1 is LGHNA and CDR2 is YSLEER in the germline V gene. This CDR3 contains 16 residues. Original data processing: Nucleated cell number was recorded as an estimate derived from reference gene primer amplification. Assay used: immunoSEQ multiplex PCR; TCRdb lists only in-frame clones, some missing. V and J calls and clone size are copied from that table; D and trimming were computed from the DNA. The sample lists about 350,000 clones; almost 90% were seen once. One Seattle source followed patients from active infection through their disease course.

The rearrangement links TRBV4-3 to TRBJ1-3; TRBD1 agrees at 9 bases. Material for sequencing was peripheral blood. This TCR was recovered from a woman aged 70-85 years with COVID-19, enrolled during active disease. CDR3 bases: TGCGCCAGCAGCCAAGGGGGACAGGGTAATAGAAACACCATATATTTT. Protein product: CASSQGGQGNRNTIYF.